This T cell receptor beta chain was captured by sequencing in a study of blood T cell repertoires in COVID-19. Looking at the study overall: Specimens from acute and convalescent COVID-19 originated in the United States, Italy and Spain.

This table comes from immunoSEQ multiplex PCR, and its TCRdb copy is limited to in-frame clones, with some not included. The sample contains some 310,000 clones, roughly 90% of which appear only once. This CDR3 has 15 amino acids. Germline values: CDR1 MNHEY, CDR2 SMNVEV (reference sequence). V was pared by 5 bases and J by 7 bases, with 18 bases between. It was during active infection that Seattle patients were enrolled and then longitudinally followed. Sequenced sample: peripheral blood. J is TRBJ1-5 and V is TRBV27; tentative D call: TRBD1 (6 bases). This receptor was taken from a woman in her forties with COVID-19, enrolled during active disease. CDR3 loop: CASSITQGKGQPQHF. The DNA of the CDR3 is TGTGCCAGCAGTATAACACAGGGTAAAGGGCAGCCCCAGCATTTT.